This record covers a single T cell receptor (beta chain). This clone was observed once. The antigen this receptor binds is unknown. It has no much larger one-base neighbor in the sample; base qualities were not kept. The data stem from a study of blood T cell repertoires in COVID-19 (dated by TCRdb to about 2020). Study-wide context: Collaborator samples came from the United States, Italy and Spain and covered acute and convalescent phases of COVID-19. Samples were obtained from the ongoing ImmuneRACE study (first 160 participants) and from 1,200 or so subjects provided by 6 global collaborators. The material from the prospective study consisted of cDNA or gDNA derived from T cells, B-cell-depleted T cells, or PBMCs. The repertoires were released in a freely available public database intended as a resource for research on the immune response to SARS-CoV-2. Deeply sampled blood TCRbeta repertoires from subjects exposed to, actively infected with, or recovered from COVID-19 were included in the dataset. Where HLA class I and class II types were available, the types were taken from metadata supplied by the sample provider, not from assay-based typing. Sample metadata almost always included a de-identified subject ID, COVID-19 status, age in years and sex. General conclusions and limits of the study: The quantity of clinical and demographic metadata differed by source and by participant and was supplied without curation.

From the cysteine up to the phenylalanine, the CDR3 has a length of 16 residues. Only CDR3 DNA is held: 48 bases, read in frame from base 1. As encoded in the germline V gene, CDR1 is MNHEY while CDR2 is SVGEGT. From V the trimming removes 4 bases and from J it removes 0 bases, while the gene matches leave 6 bases of the junction unaccounted for. Collaborating institutions collected whole blood in K2EDTA tubes following their own protocols. For TCRbeta analysis, collaborators shipped samples in one of three forms: frozen whole blood, isolated PBMCs, or DNA extracted from either of those sample types. TCRbeta CDR3 regions were amplified from genomic DNA using the immunoSEQ Assay, a bias-controlled multiplex PCR. For the original study's pipeline: Nucleated cell counts per sample were estimated from amplification of reference gene primers within the assay. To quantify the absolute abundance of each unique TCRbeta CDR3 rearrangement, sequence reads were collapsed and filtered. Productive Simpson clonality was computed per sample as the square root of Simpson's diversity index over productive rearrangements. Drawn from immuneACCESS, this table holds only the in-frame rearrangements with V and J called that TCRdb kept. Clones are partly lost; checked studies trace under half to an unresolved V gene and leave the rest unexplained. V and J calls plus clone size are reproduced from that table; the DNA served to infer D and trimming. This sample holds about 65,000 clones; approximately 94% were observed only once. The ten largest clones take up approximately 2.9% of the sample.

What was sequenced was peripheral blood. The sequence came from a man in his 70s with active COVID-19. The chain employs TRBV6-2 or TRBV6-3 and TRBJ2-5, with 9 central nucleotides matching TRBD1. CDR3 region: CASSFRQGVYQETQYF. At the DNA level, the sequence is TGTGCCAGCAGTTTCCGACAGGGGGTGTACCAAGAGACCCAGTACTTC.